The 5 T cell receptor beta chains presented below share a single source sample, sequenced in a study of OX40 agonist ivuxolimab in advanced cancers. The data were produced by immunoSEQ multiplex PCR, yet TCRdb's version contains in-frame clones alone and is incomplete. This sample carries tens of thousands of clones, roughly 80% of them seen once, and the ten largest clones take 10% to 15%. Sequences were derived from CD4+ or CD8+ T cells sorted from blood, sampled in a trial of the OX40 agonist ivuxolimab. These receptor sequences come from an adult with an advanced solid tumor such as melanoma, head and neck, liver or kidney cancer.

This CDR3 is CASSLRGTEAFF. The CDR3 coding sequence is TGCGCCAGCAGCTTGCGGGGAACTGAAGCTTTCTTT. The rearrangement links TRBV5-1 to TRBJ1-1; D uncertain. V lost 1 base and J lost 5, with 6 bases in between. In germline, CDR1 is SGHRS, CDR2 YFSETQ. CDR3 size: 12 residues.

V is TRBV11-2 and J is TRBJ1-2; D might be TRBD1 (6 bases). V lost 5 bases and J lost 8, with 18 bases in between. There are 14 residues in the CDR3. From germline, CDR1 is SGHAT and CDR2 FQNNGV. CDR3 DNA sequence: TGTGCCAGCAGCCCCTTGGGTGGGGGGCCGGGCTACACCTTC. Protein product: CASSPLGGGPGYTF.

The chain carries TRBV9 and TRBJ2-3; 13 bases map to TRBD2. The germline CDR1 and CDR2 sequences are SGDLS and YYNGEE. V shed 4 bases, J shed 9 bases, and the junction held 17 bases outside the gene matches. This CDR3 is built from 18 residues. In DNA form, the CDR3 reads TGTGCCAGCAGCACCTCCACCGGGACTAGCGGGACGCCCCGCACGCAGTATTTT. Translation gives CASSTSTGTSGTPRTQYF.

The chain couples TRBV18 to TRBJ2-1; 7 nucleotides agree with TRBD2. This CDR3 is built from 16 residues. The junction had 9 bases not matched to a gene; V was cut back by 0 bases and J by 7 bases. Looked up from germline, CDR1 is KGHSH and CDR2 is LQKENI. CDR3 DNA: TGTGCCAGCTCACCACCCTTCCGCGGGAGTATGAATGAGCAGTTCTTC. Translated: CASSPPFRGSMNEQFF. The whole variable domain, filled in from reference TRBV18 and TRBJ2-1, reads NAGVMQNPRHLVRRRGQEARLRCSPMKGHSHVYWYRQLPEEGLKFMVYLQKENIIDESGMPKERFSAEFPKEGPSILRIQQVVRGDSAAYFCASSPPFRGSMNEQFFGPGTRLTVL.

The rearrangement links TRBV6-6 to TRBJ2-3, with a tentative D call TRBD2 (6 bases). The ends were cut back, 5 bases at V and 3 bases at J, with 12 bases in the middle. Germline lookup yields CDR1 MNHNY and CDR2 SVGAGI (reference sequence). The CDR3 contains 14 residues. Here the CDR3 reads CASSPSGRTDTQYF. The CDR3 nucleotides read TGTGCCAGCAGTCCTTCCGGGAGAACAGATACGCAGTATTTT.